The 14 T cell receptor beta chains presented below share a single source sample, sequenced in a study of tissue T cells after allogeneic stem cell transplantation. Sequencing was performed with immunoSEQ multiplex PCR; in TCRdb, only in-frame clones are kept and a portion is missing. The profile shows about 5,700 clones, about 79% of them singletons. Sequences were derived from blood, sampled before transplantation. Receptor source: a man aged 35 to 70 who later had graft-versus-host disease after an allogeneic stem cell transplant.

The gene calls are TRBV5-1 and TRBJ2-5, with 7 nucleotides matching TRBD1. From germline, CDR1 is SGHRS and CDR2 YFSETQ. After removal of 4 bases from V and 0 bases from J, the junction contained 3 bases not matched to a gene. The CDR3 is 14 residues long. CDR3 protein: CASSRGQNQETQYF. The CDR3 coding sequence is TGCGCCAGCAGCCGGGGACAGAACCAAGAGACCCAGTACTTC.

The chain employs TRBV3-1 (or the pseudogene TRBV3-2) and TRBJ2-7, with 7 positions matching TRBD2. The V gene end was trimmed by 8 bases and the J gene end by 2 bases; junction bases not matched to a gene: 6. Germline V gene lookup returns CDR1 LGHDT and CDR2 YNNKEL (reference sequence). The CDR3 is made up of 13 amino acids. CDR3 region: CASRGGKAYEQYF. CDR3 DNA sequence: TGTGCCAGCCGGGGAGGGAAAGCCTACGAGCAGTACTTC.

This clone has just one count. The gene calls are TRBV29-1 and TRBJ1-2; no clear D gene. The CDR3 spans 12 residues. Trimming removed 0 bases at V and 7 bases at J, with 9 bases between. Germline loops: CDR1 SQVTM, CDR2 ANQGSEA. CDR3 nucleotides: TGCAGCGTTGAAGATCTAGAGCCTGGCTACACCTTC. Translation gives CSVEDLEPGYTF.

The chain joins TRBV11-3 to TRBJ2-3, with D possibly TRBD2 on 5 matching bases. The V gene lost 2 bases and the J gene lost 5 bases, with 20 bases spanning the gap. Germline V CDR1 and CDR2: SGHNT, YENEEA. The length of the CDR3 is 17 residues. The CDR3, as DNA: TGTGCCAGCAGCTTAACGTTTGCGGGCCTCGGAGGAGATACGCAGTATTTT. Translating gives CASSLTFAGLGGDTQYF.

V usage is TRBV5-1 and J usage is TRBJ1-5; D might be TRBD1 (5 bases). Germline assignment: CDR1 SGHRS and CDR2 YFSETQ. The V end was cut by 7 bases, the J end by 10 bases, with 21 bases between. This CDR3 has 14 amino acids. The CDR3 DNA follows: TGCGCCAGCGGCATCAGGGTACAGATTCATCCCCAGCATTTT. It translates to CASGIRVQIHPQHF. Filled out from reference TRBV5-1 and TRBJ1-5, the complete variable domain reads KAGVTQTPRYLIKTRGQQVTLSCSPISGHRSVSWYQQTPGQGLQFLFEYFSETQRNKGNFPGRFSGRQFSNSRSEMNVSTLELGDSALYLCASGIRVQIHPQHFGDGTRLSIL.

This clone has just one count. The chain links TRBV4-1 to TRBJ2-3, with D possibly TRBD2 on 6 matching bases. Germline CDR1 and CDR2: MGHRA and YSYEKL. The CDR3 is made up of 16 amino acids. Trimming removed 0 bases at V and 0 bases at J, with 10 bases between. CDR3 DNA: TGCGCCAGCAGCCAAGATCCGGGGGATAGCACAGATACGCAGTATTTT. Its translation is CASSQDPGDSTDTQYF.

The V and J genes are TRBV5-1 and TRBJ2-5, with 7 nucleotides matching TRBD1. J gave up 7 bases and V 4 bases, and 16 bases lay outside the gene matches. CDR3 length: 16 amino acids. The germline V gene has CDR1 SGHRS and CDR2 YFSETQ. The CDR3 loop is CASSLAGTVGPPTQYF. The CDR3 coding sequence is TGCGCCAGCAGCCTAGCCGGGACAGTCGGGCCCCCGACCCAGTACTTC.

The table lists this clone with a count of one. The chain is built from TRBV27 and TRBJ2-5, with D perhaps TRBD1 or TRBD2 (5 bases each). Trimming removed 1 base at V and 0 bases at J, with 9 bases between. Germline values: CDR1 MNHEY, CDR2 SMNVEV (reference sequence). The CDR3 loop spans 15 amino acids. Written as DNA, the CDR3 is TGTGCCAGCAGTTTATTATGGGGGTACCAAGAGACCCAGTACTTC. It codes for CASSLLWGYQETQYF.

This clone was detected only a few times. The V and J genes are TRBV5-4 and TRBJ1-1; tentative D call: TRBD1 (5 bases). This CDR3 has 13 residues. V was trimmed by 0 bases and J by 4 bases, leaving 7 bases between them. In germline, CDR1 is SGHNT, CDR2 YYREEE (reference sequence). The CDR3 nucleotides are TGTGCCAGCAGCTTGGACAGGTTCACTGAAGCTTTCTTT. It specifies CASSLDRFTEAFF.

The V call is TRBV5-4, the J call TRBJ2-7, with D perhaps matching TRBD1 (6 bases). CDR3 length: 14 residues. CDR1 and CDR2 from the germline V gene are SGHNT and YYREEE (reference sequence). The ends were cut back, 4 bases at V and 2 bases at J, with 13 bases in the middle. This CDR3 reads CASSPQGPTYEQYF. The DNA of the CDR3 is TGTGCCAGCAGCCCCCAGGGGCCGACCTACGAGCAGTACTTC.

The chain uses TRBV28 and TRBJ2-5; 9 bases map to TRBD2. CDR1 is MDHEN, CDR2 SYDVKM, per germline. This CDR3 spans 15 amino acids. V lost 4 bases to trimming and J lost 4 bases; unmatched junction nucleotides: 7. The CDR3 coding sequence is TGTGCCAGCAGTTCCCTAGCGGGAAACGGAGAGACCCAGTACTTC. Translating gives CASSSLAGNGETQYF. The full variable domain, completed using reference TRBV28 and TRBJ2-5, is DVKVTQSSRYLVKRTGEKVFLECVQDMDHENMFWYRQDPGLGLRLIYFSYDVKMKEKGDIPEGYSVSREKKERFSLILESASTNQTSMYLCASSSLAGNGETQYFGPGTRLLVL.

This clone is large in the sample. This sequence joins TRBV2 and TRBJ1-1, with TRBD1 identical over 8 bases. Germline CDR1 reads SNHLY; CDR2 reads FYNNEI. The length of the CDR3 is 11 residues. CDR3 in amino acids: CTSDRGIEAFF. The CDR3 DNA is TGTACATCCGACAGGGGAATTGAAGCTTTCTTT.

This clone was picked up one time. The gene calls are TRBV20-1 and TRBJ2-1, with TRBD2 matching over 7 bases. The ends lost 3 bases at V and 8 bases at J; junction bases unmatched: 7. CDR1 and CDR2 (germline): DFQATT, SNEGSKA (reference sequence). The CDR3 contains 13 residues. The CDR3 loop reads CSASEAGVDEQFF. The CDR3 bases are TGCAGTGCTAGTGAGGCGGGGGTGGATGAGCAGTTCTTC.

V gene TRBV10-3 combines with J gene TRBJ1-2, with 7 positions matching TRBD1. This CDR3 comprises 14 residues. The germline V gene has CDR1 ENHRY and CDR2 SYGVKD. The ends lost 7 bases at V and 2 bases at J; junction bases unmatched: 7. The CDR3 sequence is CAITIDRENYGYTF. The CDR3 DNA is TGTGCCATCACTATCGACAGGGAGAACTATGGCTACACCTTC.